Detailed here is one TCR beta chain. It lacks a known antigen. No base qualities exist here, and no much larger clone lies one base off it. This sample is drawn from a study of tissue T cells after allogeneic stem cell transplantation (dated by TCRdb to the early 2020s). Background on the whole study: If a tissue had multiple samples, a pathologist reviewed H&E sections so that samples with histologically apparent lymphocytes got priority for sequencing. The study profiled TCR beta repertoires across many tissues from research autopsies of patients with and without GVHD, plus mouse models of GVHD. The human arm was a prospective observational study without blinding or randomization. What the research found in general, with its limitations: Which tissue TCRs were alloreactive or antigen-specific was not determined in the study, and some clones might have been persisting host cells. The patient cohort was small and varied clinically, and sampling depth was recognized as a limitation. Within patients, how anatomically similar tissues were was a major factor shaping TCR repertoire composition, regardless of disease or transplant status. In both patients and mice, only a limited portion of the TCR repertoire detected in tissues was captured by blood and spleen T cells. Only a few T cell clones appeared in more than one patient, yet motif-based clustering showed tissue-specific repertoire signatures that were shared between patients. Blood samples were not available from the non-GVHD comparator patients.

Relative to germline, V is 9 bases shorter and J is 5 bases shorter, with 16 bases between their ends. From a lookup of the germline V gene, CDR1 and CDR2 are SGHTA and FQGNSA. Including the terminal cysteine and phenylalanine, the CDR3 comprises 13 residues. Of all the DNA, just the CDR3 is kept, 39 bases in frame from base 1. Libraries were prepared through the immunoSEQ multiplex PCR assay. Adaptive Biotechnologies performed the TCRbeta CDR3 sequencing at survey depth and reported CDR3 sequences, V/J genes, productive frequency and template counts. Amplification of TCR beta CDR3 regions started from genomic DNA instead of RNA. From the authors' description of their analysis: Pairwise repertoire overlap between tissues was quantified with Jensen-Shannon divergence, where 1 means complete divergence and 0 identical. Based on pairwise JSD values, tissues were grouped by single-linkage agglomerative hierarchical clustering, and the results were shown as dendrograms. All patient samples were analyzed with GLIPH2 using simulation_depth 1000, kmer_min_depth 3 and cdr3_length_cutoff 8, and only groups containing more than two unique CDR3s were kept. In a standardized tissue-overlap score, Jaccard GLIPH-group overlap across patients was extrapolated to a standard repertoire size of 1000 clones. To look at how diversity was associated with clinical or experimental variables, linear mixed-effect models were used, with tissue treated as a fixed effect and individual treated as a random effect. TCRdb limited this immuneACCESS table to in-frame rearrangements with V and J called. A share of clones is missing; checked studies link under half to unresolved V genes, and the rest is unexplained. The DNA gave D and trimming, while V, J and clone size come from that table. Present in this sample are 6,000 or so clones, 59% of which were seen just once. The ten largest clonotypes hold around a fifth of the sample.

The time point label, as the study defines it: human tissue collected at research (rapid) autopsy. Three non-HCT comparator patients with other cancers, having at least five GI tract samples and no known GI disease at death, were selected retrospectively. Autopsy tissues included GI sites from esophagus to rectum, liver, skin and lymphoid organs including spleen, after a median post-mortem interval of 9.75 hours. Autopsy specimens were bisected, with one portion flash-frozen in liquid nitrogen and the remainder formalin-fixed, and GI outer muscle layers were removed. To extract genomic DNA from frozen tissues, either the Mag-Bind Blood & Tissue DNA HDQ 96 Kit on a Chemagic 360 or the DNeasy Blood & Tissue Kit was used. Because of concern about red blood cell contamination, the extracted DNA went through further purification with the Genomic DNA Clean & Concentrator-25 kit.

The starting material was tissue from the jejunum, obtained at autopsy. This sequence was found in a male donor at least 60 years old with lung cancer. The chain couples TRBV7-2 to TRBJ2-5; the D gene assignment is ambiguous. This receptor carries the CDR3 CASRGQVGETQYF. In nucleotide form, the sequence is TGTGCCAGTAGAGGCCAAGTCGGGGAGACCCAGTACTTC.